The 27 T cell receptor beta chains listed next were all sequenced from one sample in a study of blood T cells in healthy people across ages. Using a J-beta primer mix together with a sample-barcoded 5' primer, a second PCR was run for roughly 7 to 11 cycles. TCRdb re-called the 5' RACE reads with MiXCR, one entry per CDR3 protein. This table holds 600,000 to 900,000 distinct CDR3 sequences, around 25% found once. The same data also went into a second study, on T cells of mothers and their children.

Sequenced: blood. Receptor source: a boy aged 10-17 years in good health.

This sequence joins TRBV29-1 and TRBJ1-1, with unresolved D. CDR3 size: 12 residues. V dropped 5 bases and J dropped 3 bases, with 10 bases sitting between them. In germline, CDR1 is SQVTM, CDR2 ANQGSEA. The CDR3 region has the DNA TGCAGCGTTCTCTCGGAGTACACTGAAGCTTTCTTT. This codes for CSVLSEYTEAFF.

The V call is TRBV7-8, the J call TRBJ2-6; 9 nucleotides agree with TRBD2. This CDR3 region has 21 residues. From germline, CDR1 is SGHVS and CDR2 FQNEAQ. V was clipped by 3 bases and J by 4 bases; unmatched bases: 19. The CDR3 loop is CASSFGLAGPLLLSGANVLTF. CDR3 nucleotide sequence: TGTGCCAGCAGCTTCGGGCTAGCGGGACCCTTACTCCTTTCCGGGGCCAACGTCCTGACTTTC.

The chain combines TRBV9 with TRBJ2-7; 8 nucleotides line up with TRBD1. The CDR3 is 15 amino acids. V shed 4 bases and J 0 bases; nucleotides not matched to a gene: 6. Germline V gene lookup returns CDR1 SGDLS and CDR2 YYNGEE. Here the CDR3 DNA reads TGTGCCAGCAGCCCTTTAGGACAGGGCTCCTACGAGCAGTACTTC. Protein product: CASSPLGQGSYEQYF.

This clonotype was seen a handful of times. The V gene is TRBV7-9, the J gene TRBJ2-5; D is possibly TRBD2 (7 bases). Trimming shortened V by 4 bases and J by 0 bases, and 15 bases separated the two germline ends. Germline assignment: CDR1 SEHNR and CDR2 FQNEAQ (reference sequence). The CDR3 spans 16 residues. The CDR3 here is CASSSHAGAYQETQYF. CDR3 sequence (DNA): TGTGCCAGCAGCTCCCATGCGGGGGCGTACCAAGAGACCCAGTACTTC.

This clonotype was counted between two and nine times. The chain recombines TRBV6-1 with TRBJ2-1; D might be TRBD1 (6 bases). V dropped 11 bases and J dropped 3 bases, with 11 bases sitting between them. CDR3 length equals 12 residues. The germline V gene has CDR1 MNHNS and CDR2 SASEGT. CDR3 region: CAVKDSYNEQFF. The CDR3, as DNA: TGTGCCGTAAAGGACAGCTACAATGAGCAGTTCTTC.

As concerns this clonotype: Mismatch with germline at one junction end may stem from a read error. The chain links TRBV3-1 to TRBJ2-5, with TRBD2 as a possible D gene (6 bases). The CDR3 spans 14 residues. Germline loops: CDR1 LGHDT, CDR2 YNNKEL (reference sequence). CDR3 protein: CASSQEGDGGKRIF. DNA for the CDR3: TGTGCCAGCAGCCAAGAGGGGGATGGGGGGAAGAGGATCTTC.

The chain's CDR3 is CASSSAPRGGLPEAFF. DNA for the CDR3: TGTGCCAGCAGCTCAGCCCCCAGGGGCGGTTTGCCTGAAGCTTTCTTT. This chain uses TRBV7-9 with TRBJ1-1, with D perhaps matching TRBD1 (6 bases). The CDR3 is 16 amino acids. In germline, CDR1 is SEHNR, CDR2 FQNEAQ (reference sequence). V was trimmed by 4 bases and J by 6 bases, leaving 21 bases between them.

This clonotype was found a few times. The chain couples TRBV28 to TRBJ2-7, with TRBD2 as a possible D gene (5 bases). This CDR3 is 13 amino acids long. With 5 bases removed from V and 6 bases from J, the gap between germline ends came to 14 bases. Germline CDR1 and CDR2: MDHEN and SYDVKM. The CDR3 here is CASSPALGLEQYF. The CDR3 DNA reads as TGTGCCAGCAGTCCGGCCCTTGGACTCGAGCAGTACTTC. The complete variable domain, with remaining parts taken from reference TRBV28 and TRBJ2-7, reads DVKVTQSSRYLVKRTGEKVFLECVQDMDHENMFWYRQDPGLGLRLIYFSYDVKMKEKGDIPEGYSVSREKKERFSLILESASTNQTSMYLCASSPALGLEQYFGPGTRLTVT.

This rearrangement joins TRBV10-3 to TRBJ1-5; D perhaps matches TRBD1 (5 bases). CDR3 length: 16 amino acids. V was pared by 3 bases and J by 7 bases, with 19 bases between. The germline V gene encodes CDR1 ENHRY and CDR2 SYGVKD. DNA of the CDR3: TGTGCCATCAGTGAAGGGAGGAAAGGGGTGGGACAGCCCCAGCATTTT. It translates to CAISEGRKGVGQPQHF.

J is TRBJ2-1 and V is TRBV6-5; TRBD2 matches 12 bases. The ends lost 7 bases at V and 6 bases at J; junction bases unmatched: 7. Germline assignment: CDR1 MNHEY and CDR2 SVGAGI. The CDR3 covers 15 residues. In nucleotides, the CDR3 is TGTGCCAGCACGACTAGCGGGAGATCTGGCAATGAGCAGTTCTTC. Translation: CASTTSGRSGNEQFF.

Only a few counts were recorded for this clonotype. The chain is built from TRBV28 and TRBJ1-1, with 7 bases fitting TRBD1. Germline V gives CDR1 MDHEN, CDR2 SYDVKM. The CDR3 runs 15 residues. The junction had 5 bases not matched to a gene; V was cut back by 2 bases and J by 2 bases. CDR3 sequence reads: CASSLMAGGNTEAFF. The CDR3 region has the DNA TGTGCCAGCAGTTTAATGGCAGGGGGAAACACTGAAGCTTTCTTT.

The V and J genes are TRBV7-8 and TRBJ2-7; weak D call: TRBD1 (5 bases). The CDR3 contains 14 residues. The V gene's germline CDR1 is SGHVS and CDR2 FQNEAQ. V was shortened by 0 bases and J by 0 bases, with 6 bases between the two germline ends. The CDR3 sequence: CASSLAGRSYEQYF. In nucleotides, the CDR3 is TGTGCCAGCAGCTTAGCGGGGCGCTCCTACGAGCAGTACTTC.

This clonotype showed up just a few times. The rearrangement links TRBV7-2 to TRBJ2-5; TRBD2 might be the D (5 bases). The DNA end is more similar to TRBJ2-7, so the J call may be wrong. The CDR3 has 15 amino acids. Germline V lookup: CDR1 SGHTA, CDR2 FQGNSA. CDR3 nucleotide sequence: TGTGCCAGCAGCCCCGGAGGCGGTTATTCCTACGAGCAGTACTTC. Translated, it gives CASSPGGGYSYEQYF.

This clonotype occurred a few times. This sequence joins TRBV6-1 and TRBJ2-3, with D perhaps assigned TRBD1 or TRBD2 (6 bases each). The germline gives CDR1 MNHNS, CDR2 SASEGT. This CDR3 has 18 residues. V was cut by 5 bases and J by 2 bases, with 23 bases left in between. This CDR3 reads CASSRWGAGLSTTDTQYF. In DNA, the CDR3 is TGTGCCAGCAGTCGTTGGGGGGCAGGCCTCTCTACCACAGATACGCAGTATTTT.

This clonotype has just a few counts. This chain joins TRBV3-1 and TRBJ2-5, with TRBD1 identical over 8 bases. The J call may not be correct, given that the DNA end is closer to TRBJ2-7. Germline loops: CDR1 LGHDT, CDR2 YNNKEL (reference sequence). The CDR3 sequence is 14 residues long. The DNA for the CDR3 is TGTGCCAGCAGGCCTACACTAACAGGGGGCGAGCAGTACTTC. As protein: CASRPTLTGGEQYF.

The chain has TRBV5-1 and TRBJ2-1, with TRBD2 identical over 11 bases. Germline V gives CDR1 SGHRS, CDR2 YFSETQ. V shed 0 bases, J shed 5 bases, and the junction held 10 bases outside the gene matches. This CDR3 region has 18 residues. CDR3 nucleotide sequence: TGCGCCAGCAGCTTGGAACCCCTAGGTAGCGGGGGGGACAATGAGCAGTTCTTC. It encodes CASSLEPLGSGGDNEQFF.

This clonotype was seen repeatedly, ten times or more. This rearrangement joins TRBV20-1 to TRBJ2-3, with 8 bases matching TRBD1. J gave up 1 base and V 3 bases, and 6 bases lay outside the gene matches. There are 15 residues in the CDR3. The germline CDR1 and CDR2 sequences are DFQATT and SNEGSKA (reference sequence). CDR3 in DNA: TGCAGTGCTAGGAACCCGGGACAGGGCACAGATACGCAGTATTTT. This encodes CSARNPGQGTDTQYF.

The rearrangement links TRBV15 to TRBJ2-1, with TRBD2 matching over 11 bases. The germline V gene has CDR1 LNHNV and CDR2 YYDKDF (reference sequence). V was clipped by 5 bases and J by 7 bases; unmatched bases: 7. This CDR3 has 15 amino acids. The CDR3 is CATSGRLAGYNEQFF. The DNA of the CDR3 is TGTGCCACCAGCGGACGACTAGCGGGGTATAATGAGCAGTTCTTC.

This clonotype was counted only a few times. CDR3 in DNA: TGCAGTGCTGACAGGTCAGACAGAGCCTACGAGCAGTACTTC. This gives the protein CSADRSDRAYEQYF. This chain links TRBV20-1 with TRBJ2-5; the D gene is possibly TRBD1 (6 bases). With the DNA end fitting TRBJ2-7 better, the J assignment may be wrong. Germline V gene lookup returns CDR1 DFQATT and CDR2 SNEGSKA (reference sequence). The CDR3 has 14 amino acids.

The chain couples TRBV6-5 to TRBJ1-1; D gene ambiguous. CDR3 length equals 13 residues. Germline lookup yields CDR1 MNHEY and CDR2 SVGAGI. V gave up 0 bases and J gave up 8 bases, with 10 bases separating them. DNA for the CDR3: TGTGCCAGCAGTTACTCGGTCGGATCCGAAGCTTTCTTT. This gives the protein CASSYSVGSEAFF.

This chain links TRBV20-1 with TRBJ2-3; 12 nucleotides line up with TRBD2. Losses at the gene ends were 5 bases for V and 4 bases for J; bases not matched to a gene: 7. The CDR3 length is 15 residues. Germline V gives CDR1 DFQATT, CDR2 SNEGSKA (reference sequence). The CDR3 region is CSARTSGEIADTQYF. In DNA form, the CDR3 reads TGCAGTGCTCGGACTAGCGGGGAAATAGCAGATACGCAGTATTTT.

V and J are TRBV6-1 and TRBJ2-5; 15 bases align to TRBD2. The CDR3 has 15 residues. The V and J ends lost 7 bases and 5 bases, in that order; junction bases with no gene match: 5. Germline-derived CDR1 and CDR2 are MNHNS and SASEGT. The CDR3 DNA reads TGTGCCAGCAAGAGAGGGACTAGCGGGGGGGAGACCCAGTACTTC. It translates to CASKRGTSGGETQYF.

Turning to this clonotype: Germline is not matched at one junction end, which may reflect a read error. J is TRBJ2-5 and V is TRBV25-1; maybe TRBD2 (6 bases). CDR3 length equals 14 residues. Per the germline V gene, CDR1 is MGHDK and CDR2 is SYGVNS. CDR3 region: CASSAGTHQEAQYF. The CDR3 nucleotides read TGTGCCAGCAGTGCCGGGACTCATCAAGAGGCCCAGTACTTC.

DNA of the CDR3: TGCGCCAGCAGAGACCCCTCAACTAATGAAAAACTGTTTTTT. Protein sequence: CASRDPSTNEKLFF. The chain recombines TRBV5-1 with TRBJ1-4; D not resolved. Germline V lookup: CDR1 SGHRS, CDR2 YFSETQ. CDR3 length: 14 amino acids. Between the trimmed V and J ends, which lost 5 bases and 0 bases, there was a span of 8 bases.

This chain joins TRBV2 and TRBJ2-5; D remains ambiguous. Deletions cut 5 bases from V and 5 bases from J, with 6 bases between. The V gene's germline CDR1 is SNHLY and CDR2 FYNNEI. This CDR3 spans 11 amino acids. The CDR3 sequence is CASSYMETQYF. Written as DNA, the CDR3 is TGTGCCAGCAGTTATATGGAGACCCAGTACTTC. Full variable domain (rest looked up from reference TRBV2 and TRBJ2-5): EPEVTQTPSHQVTQMGQEVILRCVPISNHLYFYWYRQILGQKVEFLVSFYNNEISEKSEIFDDQFSVERPDGSNFTLKIRSTKLEDSAMYFCASSYMETQYFGPGTRLLVL.

Many counts were recorded for this clonotype. This chain joins TRBV12-3 or TRBV12-4 and TRBJ2-5; 7 positions match TRBD2. Germline trimming cut 3 bases from V and 2 bases from J; bases unmatched to any gene: 3. CDR3 length: 14 amino acids. CDR3 DNA sequence: TGTGCCAGCAGTTTTAGCGGGTTGCAAGAGACCCAGTACTTC. Translating gives CASSFSGLQETQYF.

The chain carries TRBV18 and TRBJ2-5; the D gene is possibly TRBD1 (5 bases). The CDR3 length is 13 residues. CDR1 is KGHSH and CDR2 is LQKENI in the germline V gene. V lost 4 bases and J 11 bases, leaving 17 bases between the germline ends. CDR3 DNA: TGTGCCAGCTCACAGGGGTCCCGAGAGGAGCAGTACTTC. It is translated as CASSQGSREEQYF.